The 14 T cell receptor beta chains below all came from one sample that was sequenced in a study of early stage breast cancer tumors. The method was immunoSEQ multiplex PCR; TCRdb's version includes in-frame clones alone and lacks a portion of them. The repertoire holds 9,500 to 10,000 clones, with around 60% as singletons. The sample consisted of breast tumor tissue. These receptors were collected from a person between 55 and 69 years old with breast cancer.

This clone was counted between two and nine times. The rearrangement joins TRBV19 to TRBJ2-1; 8 positions match TRBD1. Germline CDR1 and CDR2: LNHDA and SQIVND (reference sequence). After removal of 0 bases from V and 8 bases from J, the junction contained 6 bases not matched to a gene. The CDR3 is made up of 15 amino acids. The CDR3 DNA follows: TGTGCCAGTAGTATAGAAGCCGGGACAGGTGATGAGCAGTTCTTC. Its translation: CASSIEAGTGDEQFF.

The chain carries TRBV2 and TRBJ1-2; D is unresolved. Trimming pared 4 bases from V and 4 bases from J, leaving 7 bases between. Germline-derived CDR1 and CDR2 are SNHLY and FYNNEI. The CDR3 runs 12 residues. CDR3 bases: TGTGCCAGCAGTGGGGAGGGCTATGGCTACACCTTC. Residues: CASSGEGYGYTF.

The chain joins TRBV27 to TRBJ1-4, with a possible D match to TRBD1 (5 bases). The CDR3 length is 15 residues. Germline CDR1 MNHEY, CDR2 SMNVEV (reference sequence). V gave up 5 bases and J gave up 7 bases, with 17 bases separating them. CDR3 sequence (DNA): TGTGCCAGCAGTCGAGTAGGGGTCTATAGTGAAAAACTGTTTTTT. This sequence encodes CASSRVGVYSEKLFF.

In the case of this clone: This specimen includes other DNA sequences encoding the same CDR3. The chain's CDR3 is CASSPWTGNTEAFF. As DNA, the CDR3 is TGTGCCAGCAGCCCATGGACGGGGAACACTGAAGCTTTCTTT. The chain joins TRBV7-9 to TRBJ1-1, with no clear D. This CDR3 spans 14 amino acids. Trimming stripped 5 bases from V and 1 base from J, with 11 bases between. CDR1 and CDR2 (germline): SEHNR, FQNEAQ (reference sequence).

The V gene is TRBV4-2, the J gene TRBJ2-2; 9 positions agree with TRBD1. With 3 bases clipped from V and 5 bases from J, the junction kept 7 bases outside the gene matches. The CDR3 is 16 amino acids. Germline loops: CDR1 LGHNA, CDR2 YNFKEQ. In DNA, the CDR3 is TGTGCCAGCAGCCAGGGACAGGGAAGTTTTACCGGGGAGCTGTTTTTT. Protein: CASSQGQGSFTGELFF.

This chain joins TRBV9 and TRBJ1-3, with a possible D match to TRBD1 (5 bases). V was shortened by 3 bases and J by 4 bases, with 5 bases between the two germline ends. CDR1 is SGDLS, CDR2 YYNGEE, per germline. The CDR3 runs to 12 residues. In DNA, the CDR3 is TGTGCCAGCAGCGGACAGGGAAACACCATATATTTT. It is translated as CASSGQGNTIYF.

This clone is categorized as medium-sized. The rearrangement links TRBV5-6 to TRBJ2-1; D gene unclear. CDR3 length: 12 amino acids. Germline CDR1 reads SGHDT; CDR2 reads YYEEEE. V lost 0 bases and J 6 bases, leaving 4 bases between the germline ends. The CDR3 loop is CASSLVVNEQFF. The CDR3 DNA sequence: TGTGCCAGCAGCTTGGTAGTCAATGAGCAGTTCTTC. Looking up the rest from reference TRBV5-6 and TRBJ2-1 gives the full variable domain: DAGVTQSPTHLIKTRGQQVTLRCSPKSGHDTVSWYQQALGQGPQFIFQYYEEEERQRGNFPDRFSGHQFPNYSSELNVNALLLGDSALYLCASSLVVNEQFFGPGTRLTVL.

The chain links TRBV2 to TRBJ2-2; TRBD2 matches 7 bases. The ends lost 6 bases at V and 6 bases at J; junction bases unmatched: 10. Germline loops: CDR1 SNHLY, CDR2 FYNNEI. CDR3 length: 15 amino acids. The CDR3 DNA reads TGTGCCAGCAGCCCTAAGACTAGCAGACCCGGGGAGCTGTTTTTT. This gives the protein CASSPKTSRPGELFF.

The rearrangement joins TRBV2 to TRBJ2-7, with a tentative D call TRBD1 (6 bases). The CDR3 totals 15 residues. Germline-derived CDR1 and CDR2 are SNHLY and FYNNEI. Trimming removed 6 bases at V and 0 bases at J, with 15 bases between. This CDR3 reads CASRRDRSISYEQYF. CDR3 DNA sequence: TGTGCCAGCAGAAGAGACAGGTCGATCTCCTACGAGCAGTACTTC.

This chain links TRBV28 with TRBJ1-5; TRBD1 matches 11 bases. CDR3 length equals 14 residues. The germline gives CDR1 MDHEN, CDR2 SYDVKM. V was clipped by 6 bases and J by 7 bases; unmatched bases: 5. The CDR3 loop is CASSGQGAGQPQHF. DNA of the CDR3: TGTGCCAGCAGCGGACAGGGGGCGGGCCAGCCCCAGCATTTT.

V is TRBV5-1 and J is TRBJ1-4; 8 bases are shared with TRBD1. This CDR3 comprises 14 residues. Per germline, CDR1 SGHRS and CDR2 YFSETQ. V was clipped by 4 bases and J by 5 bases; unmatched bases: 4. CDR3 region: CASSQTGENEKLFF. For the CDR3, the DNA is TGCGCCAGCAGCCAGACAGGGGAGAATGAAAAACTGTTTTTT.

The chain is built from TRBV19 and TRBJ2-7; tentatively, D is TRBD1 (5 bases). The CDR3 extends over 13 amino acids. Germline CDR1 LNHDA, CDR2 SQIVND (reference sequence). Trimming stripped 3 bases from V and 2 bases from J, with 8 bases between. CDR3 amino acids: CASSMGRAYEQYF. As DNA, the CDR3 is TGTGCCAGTAGTATGGGCAGGGCCTACGAGCAGTACTTC.

This clone has only a few counts. V and J are TRBV28 and TRBJ1-5; D is undetermined. Germline loops: CDR1 MDHEN, CDR2 SYDVKM. Trimming took 7 bases from V and 1 from J, leaving 5 bases between them. The CDR3 length is 12 residues. CDR3 DNA sequence: TGTGCCAGCAAAGCCAGCAATCAGCCCCAGCATTTT. Translated: CASKASNQPQHF.

The chain couples TRBV5-1 to TRBJ2-3; TRBD2 matches at 8 bases. V lost 4 bases and J lost 0; bases outside the gene matches: 4. This CDR3 contains 15 residues. CDR1 SGHRS and CDR2 YFSETQ come from the germline V gene. For the CDR3, the DNA is TGCGCCAGCAGCATTAGCGGGGTCAGCACAGATACGCAGTATTTT. Protein product: CASSISGVSTDTQYF.